This TCR beta chain was sequenced for a study of human T cells and chemical hapten exposure. This clonotype was picked up many times. With V trimmed by 6 bases and J by 0 bases, 4 bases remained unmatched. CDR3 length: 14 amino acids. The time point denotes: pre-sensitization, week 0. Treatment meaning: therapeutic diphenylcyclopropenone sensitization with weekly scalp DPC. Individual cDNA molecules in this library carried unique molecular identifiers. Each CDR3 protein gets one entry after TCRdb re-called the RACE reads with MiXCR. The data show more than 50,000 distinct CDR3 sequences, around 7% seen once.

Material: whole blood, obtained in connection with sensitization to the hapten diphenylcyclopropenone (DPC). The V call is TRBV12-3 or TRBV12-4, the J call TRBJ1-1; 7 positions match TRBD1. The sequence derives from a woman aged 25-40 years with alopecia areata. Some clones in this sample may be carry-over from other donors' samples. CDR3 loop: CASSRQGLNTEAFF. The CDR3 nucleotides read TGTGCCAGCAGCCGACAGGGATTGAACACTGAAGCTTTCTTT.